This TCR beta chain derives from a study of metastatic and nonmetastatic thyroid tumors (TCRdb year 2020). Background on the whole study: For patients with malignant and with benign thyroid disease, the researchers compared repertoires between peripheral blood samples and tumor or nodule tissue samples. Beyond this particular receptor, the publication reports: In both blood and tumor samples, TCR beta diversity was reported to be significantly higher in malignant tumors than in benign nodules.

This clone was observed many times. It has no known antigen specificity. Nothing much larger sits one base from this clone, and base qualities are not available. None of the patients had been given any treatment before thyroid surgery. Using T-cell receptor beta sequencing, the study looked back at clinical samples from patients collected from about 2012 to 2018. Libraries were prepared through PCR. Sequencing relied on an Illumina HiSeq 4000. High-throughput sequencing was used to profile the TCR beta-chain CDR3 region of each patient. Per the source publication's procedure: A classifier to discriminate distant-metastatic papillary thyroid cancer patients was built from CDR3 differences across clinicopathological groups. Repertoire diversity was assessed with the Shannon index, and tumor-blood repertoire similarity with the Morisita-Horn index. In TCRdb, the public reads were trimmed at Q25 with fastp and aligned with MiXCR, with productive beta chains retained. TCRdb assigned the V and J calls; the authors' analysis was not used. The sample data list 50,000 to 65,000 clones, and 17% of these were observed just once. 2.5% to 3.5% of the sample is in the top ten clones.

V and J are trimmed by 4 bases and 7 bases, and the gene matches miss 7 bases of the junction. The CDR3 goes from the cysteine to the phenylalanine over 14 residues. Only the CDR3 DNA is retained, 42 bases long and in frame from the first base. Taken from the germline V gene, the CDR1 and CDR2 loops are MDHEN and SYDVKM. The specimen was blood. In this chain, TRBV28 is recombined with TRBJ2-1; TRBD1 lines up with 7 middle nucleotides. This receptor was taken from a female donor with papillary thyroid cancer or a benign thyroid nodule (not recorded which). Some clones in this sample may be carry-over from other donors' samples. At the DNA level, the sequence is TGTGCCAGCAGTTGGGACAGTTCGGATAATGAGCAGTTCTTC. This encodes CASSWDSSDNEQFF.